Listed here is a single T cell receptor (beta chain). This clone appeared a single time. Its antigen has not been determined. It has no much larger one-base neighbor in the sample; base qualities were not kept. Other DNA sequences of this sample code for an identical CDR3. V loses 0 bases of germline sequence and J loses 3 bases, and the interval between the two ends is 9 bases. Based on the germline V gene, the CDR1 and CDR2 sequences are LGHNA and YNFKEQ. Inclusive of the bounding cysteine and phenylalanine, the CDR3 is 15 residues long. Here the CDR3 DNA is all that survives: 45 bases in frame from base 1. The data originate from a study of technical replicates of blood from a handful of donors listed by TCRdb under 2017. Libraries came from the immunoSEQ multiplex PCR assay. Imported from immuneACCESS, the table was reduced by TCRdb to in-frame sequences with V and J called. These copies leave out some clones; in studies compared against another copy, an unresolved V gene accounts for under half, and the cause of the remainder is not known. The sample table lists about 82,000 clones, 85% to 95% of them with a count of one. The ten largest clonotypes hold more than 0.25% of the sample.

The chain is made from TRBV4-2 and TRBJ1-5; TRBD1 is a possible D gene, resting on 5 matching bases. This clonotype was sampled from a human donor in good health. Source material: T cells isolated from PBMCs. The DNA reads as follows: TGTGCCAGCAGCCAAGATACAGGTTCCAATCAGCCCCAGCATTTT. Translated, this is CASSQDTGSNQPQHF.